This T cell receptor beta chain was recovered during a study of Graves' ophthalmopathy and Graves' hyperthyroidism. This clonotype was seen at least ten times. With 5 bases removed from V and 8 bases from J, the gap between germline ends came to 18 bases. The germline V gene encodes CDR1 SGHTA and CDR2 FQGNSA. This CDR3 has 14 residues. Amplification of TCR beta CDR3 regions used RNA transcripts. The library came from an HTBI-primed first-round RT-PCR and a second-round multiplex PCR. MiXCR was run by TCRdb on the multiplex PCR reads, yielding one entry per CDR3 protein. The sample has approximately 1.2 million distinct CDR3 sequences, 35% to 45% seen once.

The sequenced material came from peripheral blood or thyroid tissue (not recorded which). This TCR came from an adult man with Graves' hyperthyroidism. The J gene is TRBJ1-2, the V gene TRBV7-2, with a weak D call TRBD1 (6 bases). CDR3: CASSPWTGATGYTF. CDR3 sequence (DNA): TGTGCCAGCAGCCCGTGGACGGGGGCGACGGGCTACACCTTC.